These 19 T cell receptor beta chains originate from one sample sequenced in a study of blood T cell repertoires in COVID-19. TCRdb's copy holds only in-frame clones and misses some; the assay was immunoSEQ multiplex PCR. In the table there are roughly 150,000 clones, around 91% of which are singletons. The sequenced sample was peripheral blood. The receptors were sampled from a woman aged 40 to 50 with acute or convalescent COVID-19.

This chain uses TRBV9 with TRBJ1-6, with D possibly TRBD1 on 6 matching bases. CDR1 and CDR2 (germline): SGDLS, YYNGEE. This CDR3 has 15 amino acids. Trimming cost V 0 bases and J 7 bases, with 11 bases left between them. The CDR3 DNA reads as TGTGCCAGCAGCGTAGGGGGGACAAAGAATTCACCCCTCCACTTT. This codes for CASSVGGTKNSPLHF.

This clone occurred a few times. The chain is built from TRBV6-6 and TRBJ2-7; 9 bases agree with TRBD2. The CDR3 is 16 residues long. Germline CDR1 MNHNY, CDR2 SVGAGI (reference sequence). V trimming: 0 bases; J trimming: 7 bases; junction bases outside the gene matches: 10. CDR3 nucleotides: TGTGCCAGCAGTTACTCAGTGTTAGCGGGAGCGGGGGAGCAGTACTTC. Translated: CASSYSVLAGAGEQYF.

The chain has TRBV27 and TRBJ2-1; no firm D call. Germline lookup yields CDR1 MNHEY and CDR2 SMNVEV (reference sequence). The CDR3 is 14 residues long. The V gene lost 4 bases and the J gene lost 5 bases, with 12 bases spanning the gap. The DNA of the CDR3 is TGTGCCAGCAGTTATATGAACATTGACAATGAGCAGTTCTTC. Translated, it gives CASSYMNIDNEQFF.

The chain has TRBV15 and TRBJ2-6; TRBD2 agrees at 9 bases. The CDR3 spans 19 residues. The V and J ends lost 5 bases and 6 bases, in that order; junction bases with no gene match: 17. Germline CDR1 is LNHNV and CDR2 is YYDKDF (reference sequence). This chain's CDR3 is CATSRSRGASGKVANVLTF. DNA of the CDR3: TGTGCCACCAGCCGTTCCCGAGGGGCTAGCGGGAAAGTGGCCAACGTCCTGACTTTC.

The chain uses TRBV3-1 (or the pseudogene TRBV3-2) and TRBJ2-1; D may be TRBD2 (5 bases). V was trimmed by 0 bases and J by 10 bases, leaving 7 bases between them. The CDR3 runs to 12 residues. Germline CDR1 and CDR2: LGHDT and YNNKEL (reference sequence). CDR3: CASSQDREEQFF. The CDR3 nucleotides are TGTGCCAGCAGCCAAGATAGGGAGGAGCAGTTCTTC.

V is TRBV19 and J is TRBJ1-1, with 8 bases that match TRBD1. After removal of 3 bases from V and 4 bases from J, the junction contained 1 base not matched to a gene. The CDR3 contains 13 residues. Germline V gene lookup returns CDR1 LNHDA and CDR2 SQIVND (reference sequence). The CDR3 DNA reads as TGTGCCAGTAGTATTACAGGGGGCACTGAAGCTTTCTTT. Its translation: CASSITGGTEAFF.

The chain is built from TRBV29-1 and TRBJ1-2, with a possible D match to TRBD1 (6 bases). Per germline, CDR1 SQVTM and CDR2 ANQGSEA. The ends were cut back, 4 bases at V and 3 bases at J, with 9 bases in the middle. The CDR3 covers 12 residues. The CDR3 sequence: CSVGAGDYGYTF. The CDR3, as DNA: TGCAGCGTTGGGGCAGGGGACTATGGCTACACCTTC.

The sample holds a few counts of this clone. The genes are TRBV21-1 and TRBJ2-4; the D call in the table, TRBD1, was not verified against the DNA. TRBV21-1 is annotated as a pseudogene. The CDR3 sequence is 15 residues long. The CDR3 reads CASSTLTVAKNIQYF. CDR3 coding DNA: TGTGCCAGCAGCACGCTGACAGTAGCCAAAAACATTCAGTACTTC.

The chain carries TRBV28 and TRBJ2-1; 7 bases agree with TRBD2. Germline V lookup: CDR1 MDHEN, CDR2 SYDVKM. The CDR3 is 17 amino acids. V was pared by 4 bases and J by 2 bases, with 11 bases of the junction left unmatched. The CDR3 here is CASSSNLGRGAYNEQFF. CDR3 nucleotides: TGTGCCAGCAGTTCTAATTTGGGACGGGGGGCCTACAATGAGCAGTTCTTC.

The chain employs TRBV9 and TRBJ1-1; maybe TRBD1 (6 bases). Germline lookup yields CDR1 SGDLS and CDR2 YYNGEE. This CDR3 has 15 amino acids. V lost 0 bases and J lost 6, with 15 bases in between. The CDR3 region has the DNA TGTGCCAGCAGCGTAGCCCGGGGGGGGCTCTCTGAAGCTTTCTTT. Translation: CASSVARGGLSEAFF.

This clone came up once. The genes are TRBV7-2 and TRBJ1-1, with D perhaps matching TRBD1 (5 bases). The ends were cut back, 2 bases at V and 4 bases at J, with 8 bases in the middle. The CDR3 consists of 13 residues. Germline V gene data show CDR1 as SGHTA and CDR2 as FQGNSA. For the CDR3, the DNA is TGTGCCAGCAGCTTAATGACAGTCACTGAAGCTTTCTTT. The encoded protein is CASSLMTVTEAFF.

The V gene is TRBV20-1, the J gene TRBJ2-7; D call uncertain. Germline-derived CDR1 and CDR2 are DFQATT and SNEGSKA (reference sequence). Deletions cut 0 bases from V and 5 bases from J, with 5 bases between. The CDR3 is made up of 11 amino acids. DNA of the CDR3: TGCAGTGCTAGAGATCGGGACGAGCAGTACTTC. Protein: CSARDRDEQYF.

This clone was counted once. The V gene is TRBV5-5, the J gene TRBJ2-3, with TRBD2 identical over 10 bases. This CDR3 has 18 amino acids. The germline gives CDR1 SGHKS, CDR2 YYEKEE (reference sequence). Trimming at V came to 1 base and at J to 0 bases, leaving 8 bases not matched to a gene. CDR3 sequence: CASSLRSGGAKSTDTQYF. The CDR3 DNA reads as TGTGCCAGCAGCTTGCGAAGCGGGGGGGCCAAAAGCACAGATACGCAGTATTTT. Supplemented by reference TRBV5-5 and TRBJ2-3, the full variable domain reads DAGVTQSPTHLIKTRGQQVTLRCSPISGHKSVSWYQQVLGQGPQFIFQYYEKEERGRGNFPDRFSARQFPNYSSELNVNALLLGDSALYLCASSLRSGGAKSTDTQYFGPGTRLTVL.

V usage is TRBV29-1 and J usage is TRBJ1-1; TRBD1 agrees at 7 bases. Germline lookup yields CDR1 SQVTM and CDR2 ANQGSEA. Losses at the gene ends were 7 bases for V and 6 bases for J; bases not matched to a gene: 11. This CDR3 is built from 13 residues. CDR3: CSARQGQFAEAFF. The CDR3 DNA sequence: TGCAGCGCGAGACAGGGTCAATTCGCTGAAGCTTTCTTT.

This clone was picked up a small number of times. The chain couples TRBV6-5 to TRBJ2-1; TRBD1 matches at 9 bases. The V segment lost 2 bases and the J segment 8 bases; nucleotides outside the gene matches: 1. Germline V gives CDR1 MNHEY, CDR2 SVGAGI. CDR3 length equals 13 residues. CDR3 sequence: CASSYGTGYEQFF. In nucleotides, the CDR3 is TGTGCCAGCAGTTACGGGACAGGGTATGAGCAGTTCTTC.

This chain links TRBV2 with TRBJ2-7; D perhaps matches TRBD2 (6 bases). Trimming took off 7 bases at V and 6 bases at J, with 19 bases between the two ends. The CDR3 spans 14 residues. The germline gives CDR1 SNHLY, CDR2 FYNNEI. The CDR3 protein is CASTPDGGWSEQYF. In DNA form, the CDR3 reads TGTGCCAGCACCCCCGATGGGGGGTGGAGCGAGCAGTACTTC.

The chain recombines TRBV19 with TRBJ1-5; 10 positions agree with TRBD1. Germline-derived CDR1 and CDR2 are LNHDA and SQIVND (reference sequence). J gave up 2 bases and V 3 bases, and 10 bases lay outside the gene matches. The CDR3 has 18 amino acids. The CDR3 sequence: CASSIKGQGWGGNQPQHF. The CDR3, as DNA: TGTGCCAGTAGTATTAAGGGACAGGGGTGGGGAGGCAATCAGCCCCAGCATTTT.

The V gene is TRBV30, the J gene TRBJ2-7, with D possibly matching TRBD1 (5 bases). The ends were cut back, 5 bases at V and 2 bases at J, with 7 bases in the middle. The CDR3 contains 11 residues. The germline V gene encodes CDR1 GTSNPN and CDR2 SVGIG (reference sequence). DNA of the CDR3: TGTGCCTGGGTGGACACCTACGAGCAGTACTTC. Translation gives CAWVDTYEQYF. Together with reference TRBV30 and TRBJ2-7, the CDR3 gives the full variable domain: SQTIHQWPATLVQPVGSPLSLECTVEGTSNPNLYWYRQAAGRGLQLLFYSVGIGQISSEVPQNLSASRPQDRQFILSSKKLLLSDSGFYLCAWVDTYEQYFGPGTRLTVT.

The chain is built from TRBV7-9 and TRBJ2-3, with D perhaps matching TRBD1 (6 bases). Trimming removed 7 bases from V and 4 bases from J, with 18 bases in between. The CDR3 contains 15 residues. Germline V CDR1 and CDR2: SEHNR, FQNEAQ (reference sequence). DNA of the CDR3: TGTGCCAGCACCAAAGGAGAGGGGGATGCAGATACGCAGTATTTT. Encoded protein: CASTKGEGDADTQYF. Supplemented by reference TRBV7-9 and TRBJ2-3, the full variable domain reads DTGVSQNPRHKITKRGQNVTFRCDPISEHNRLYWYRQTLGQGPEFLTYFQNEAQLEKSRLLSDRFSAERPKGSFSTLEIQRTEQGDSAMYLCASTKGEGDADTQYFGPGTRLTVL.